The sequence of this TCR beta chain was determined in a study of T cell repertoires in cytomegalovirus infection. TCRdb reanalysed the reads using MiXCR and keeps one entry per CDR3 protein. The table lists more than 85,000 distinct CDR3 sequences, approximately 16% of them singletons, with less than 10% in the top ten. This CDR3 comprises 13 residues. The V gene lost 11 bases and the J gene lost 2 bases, with 16 bases spanning the gap. Germline V CDR1 and CDR2: SEHNR, FQNEAQ (reference sequence). This receptor was taken from a human donor in good health (CMV status not recorded). Some clones in this sample may be carry-over from other donors' samples. The material sequenced was PBMCs. J is TRBJ2-7 and V is TRBV7-9; perhaps TRBD2 as D (5 bases). The CDR3: CAVTRRRTYEQYF. CDR3 bases: TGTGCCGTTACCCGGCGGAGGACCTACGAGCAGTACTTC.